This T cell receptor beta chain is from a study of T cells in Graves' hyperthyroidism and ophthalmopathy (dated by TCRdb to between 2018 and 2020). Regarding the research as a whole: Peripheral blood samples were taken at initial diagnosis, before any treatment was given. For training and testing, the 110 or so patients in the discovery cohort were randomly divided in a 7:3 ratio. Prospective prediction of ophthalmopathy was tested in an independent validation cohort consisting of roughly 20 hyperthyroidism patients and about 17 patients who later progressed to ophthalmopathy. TCR V-J signatures able to tell the groups apart were searched for in a discovery cohort of 90 to 100 patients, of whom 40 to 45 had Graves' ophthalmopathy and around 57 had stable Graves' hyperthyroidism. In six Graves' hyperthyroidism patients, the study also compared T-cell repertoires from thyroid tissue with T-cell repertoires from blood. Following sampling, methimazole starting at 30 mg daily was given to hyperthyroidism patients, and high-dose intravenous methylprednisolone was given to ophthalmopathy patients. TCR Vbeta CDR3 sequencing of 130 to 150 peripheral blood samples (43 ophthalmopathy, 75 hyperthyroidism and roughly 17 progressor patients) is reported in the paper.

Its CDR3 holds 11 amino acids, cysteine through phenylalanine. The retained sequence is limited to the CDR3, 33 bases, with the frame set at the first base. The junction shows trimming of 7 bases on V and 8 bases on J, and the gene matches do not reach 4 bases of it. This clonotype was counted at least ten times. Its cognate antigen has yet to be identified. Qualities for individual bases were not recorded, and no much larger clone is one base off. Results and caveats for the whole study, not just this receptor: A 13 V-J signature model separated ophthalmopathy from stable hyperthyroidism, with about 90% sensitivity and roughly 82% specificity in cross-validation and 80%/75% in testing. Sample size was not statistically predetermined, and blinding of investigators to group allocation was not performed. Most expanded thyroid clonotypes (frequency above 0.001) were also detected in blood, a finding suggesting that blood repertoires may reflect thyroid immune responses. During validation, the model predicted progression to ophthalmopathy a median of about 6.3 months ahead of onset, with almost 71% sensitivity and 72.22% specificity.

Stable Graves' hyperthyroidism was defined as the absence of progression to ophthalmopathy over 18 months of follow-up. Hyperthyroidism patients were aged 18 to 65 years and newly diagnosed, with disease duration of less than 2 months. Any patient with an uncontrolled infection, another autoimmune disease, pregnancy or lactation was excluded. Clinical symptoms, serum thyroxine and TRAb, thyroid ultrasound, and orbital computed tomography formed the basis for the diagnoses. PBMCs were isolated from about 9.1 ml of fresh peripheral blood by Ficoll-Paque density gradient centrifugation. Total RNA was extracted with Trizol reagent, and quality was checked on an Agilent 2100 Bioanalyzer. TCR beta CDR3 regions were amplified from RNA transcripts. The first round of RT-PCR for the TCR CDR3 was performed with the HTBI primer set and the Qiagen OneStep RT-PCR kit. Libraries were constructed in a second round of multiplex PCR, after which size selection and purification were carried out. Paired-end sequencing of the libraries was performed with 100 bp reads on an Illumina HiSeq2000. On the study's bioinformatics: SOAPnuke was used to process the raw data, removing reads that contained adapters or uncalled bases, had a mean Phred below 15, or lacked an exact match to the constant primer or identifier. COPE v1.2.5 was used to merge the high-quality paired reads, and each unique nucleotide sequence was defined as a clonotype. MiTCR v1.1 was used to align clonotypes to the IMGT TRBV, TRBD and TRBJ reference segments. Analysis was restricted to V-J combinations with a frequency above 0.0001, which covered roughly 99% of repertoires. A TCS score was defined as the ratio of F50 (clonal expansion) to E x V (chaos), with BLOSUM62-based TCRdist applied between CDR3 peptides within each V-J. Welch's t-statistics and random forest reduced around 550 V-J features to 10 to 15, which were used in a naive Bayes classifier (R e1071). The Morisita-Horn index was used to measure how similar the thyroid and blood repertoires were. TCRdb took the public reads, trimmed them with fastp at Q25, ran MiXCR for clone calling and kept in-frame beta chains. Each entry is one CDR3 protein sequence, shown with its most common DNA and genes. The V and J calls here are based on TCRdb, not the publication. The sample table records around 700,000 distinct CDR3 sequences; about a third of these occur just once. The top ten constitute more than 25% of the sample.

The chain is encoded by TRBV12-3 or TRBV12-4 joined to TRBJ1-2; 7 bases in between match TRBD1. The clonotype originates from a woman aged 35 to 49 with Graves' hyperthyroidism. Material: blood. The CDR3 has the sequence CASIRGGGYTF. The sequenced DNA: TGTGCCAGCATCAGGGGGGGAGGCTACACCTTC.